The source of this T cell receptor (beta chain) is a study of OX40 agonist ivuxolimab in advanced cancers. Looking at the study overall: Patients with hepatocellular carcinoma, melanoma, renal cell or head and neck cancer made up the dose-escalation patients. Study findings and constraints: The antigens recognized by the expanded peripheral T cells, that is their antigen specificity, were not determined. The average count of expanded clones was higher among CD8+ T cells than among CD4+.

A word on this clone: The target antigen is unknown.

Method: immunoSEQ multiplex PCR; TCRdb's copy keeps in-frame clones and lacks some. There are some 70,000 clones in the sample; 84% occur only once, and approximately 2% lies in the top ten. The CDR3 contains 16 residues. From germline, CDR1 is MGHRA and CDR2 YSYEKL. The ends lost 4 bases at V and 0 bases at J; junction bases unmatched: 5. Sequences were derived from CD4+ or CD8+ T cells sorted from blood, sampled in a trial of the OX40 agonist ivuxolimab. The clonotype comes from an adult with an advanced solid tumor such as melanoma, head and neck, liver or kidney cancer. The rearrangement uses TRBV4-1 and TRBJ2-3, with 9 bases aligning to TRBD1. CDR3 residues: CASSRRTGDSTDTQYF. The CDR3 nucleotides are TGCGCCAGCAGCCGGAGGACAGGGGATAGCACAGATACGCAGTATTTT.